Below are 20 T cell receptor beta chains sequenced from a single sample in a study of blood T cell repertoires in COVID-19. Clones were sequenced by immunoSEQ multiplex PCR, and TCRdb holds only the in-frame ones, with some missing. Here the sample spans fewer than 400,000 clones, around 80% being singletons. Material for sequencing was peripheral blood. These receptors all stem from a young man with active or convalescent COVID-19.

The chain couples TRBV9 to TRBJ2-1; D remains ambiguous. The V gene lost 4 bases and the J gene lost 12 bases, with 20 bases spanning the gap. Germline V gene lookup returns CDR1 SGDLS and CDR2 YYNGEE. CDR3 length equals 14 residues. The CDR3 spells CASSHHDDLVRQFF. DNA of the CDR3: TGTGCCAGCAGCCACCACGATGACTTGGTTCGGCAGTTCTTC.

The chain employs TRBV19 and TRBJ2-3, with D hard to call. Trimming pared 3 bases from V and 2 bases from J, leaving 18 bases between. The length of the CDR3 is 17 residues. Per germline, CDR1 LNHDA and CDR2 SQIVND (reference sequence). The CDR3: CASSIAALTLPTDTQYF. In DNA, the CDR3 is TGTGCCAGTAGTATCGCCGCCCTTACTCTTCCCACAGATACGCAGTATTTT.

This clone was found many times. The chain carries TRBV6-6 and TRBJ1-1, with 7 positions matching TRBD1. Trimming removed 4 bases from V and 0 bases from J; junction bases left unmatched: 2. Germline V CDR1 and CDR2: MNHNY, SVGAGI (reference sequence). The CDR3 runs to 14 residues. CDR3 sequence (DNA): TGTGCCAGCAGTTTCACAGGGGTGAACACTGAAGCTTTCTTT. Amino acid sequence: CASSFTGVNTEAFF.

The rearrangement links TRBV9 to TRBJ1-1, with a tentative D call TRBD1 (5 bases). The CDR3 runs to 14 residues. Germline V gene data show CDR1 as SGDLS and CDR2 as YYNGEE. Between the trimmed V and J ends, which lost 3 bases and 1 base, there was a span of 10 bases. The DNA for the CDR3 is TGTGCCAGCAGCGCAATGACAGAGAACACTGAAGCTTTCTTT. It specifies CASSAMTENTEAFF.

The V call is TRBV6-5, the J call TRBJ1-5; D is undetermined. There are 14 residues in the CDR3. The germline CDR1 and CDR2 sequences are MNHEY and SVGAGI. This chain's CDR3 is CAGRETWGNQPQHF. DNA for the CDR3: TGTGCAGGCCGGGAGACCTGGGGCAATCAGCCCCAGCATTTT.

The CDR3 DNA reads TGCGCCAGCAGCCTCAGGACAGGGCACGATTCACCCCTCCACTTT. Translation: CASSLRTGHDSPLHF. V usage is TRBV5-1 and J usage is TRBJ1-6; 8 bases line up with TRBD1. Germline CDR1 SGHRS, CDR2 YFSETQ. CDR3 length: 15 amino acids. Trimming removed 4 bases from V and 8 bases from J; junction bases left unmatched: 8.

The chain uses TRBV4-2 and TRBJ2-6; 8 nucleotides align to TRBD1. This CDR3 is built from 19 residues. Per germline, CDR1 LGHNA and CDR2 YNFKEQ. The V and J ends lost 4 bases and 1 base, in that order; junction bases with no gene match: 12. CDR3 protein: CASSPKFRGPESGANVLTF. CDR3 nucleotide sequence: TGTGCCAGCAGCCCGAAATTCAGGGGGCCCGAATCTGGGGCCAACGTCCTGACTTTC.

This sequence joins TRBV27 and TRBJ2-7; the match to TRBD2 covers 7 bases. Losses at the gene ends were 5 bases for V and 6 bases for J; bases not matched to a gene: 7. The CDR3 runs 13 residues. From germline, CDR1 is MNHEY and CDR2 SMNVEV (reference sequence). The CDR3 loop reads CASSQEGRGEQYF. As DNA, the CDR3 is TGTGCCAGCAGTCAGGAGGGGAGGGGCGAGCAGTACTTC.

V usage is TRBV9 and J usage is TRBJ2-3; no firm D call. The CDR3 contains 12 residues. V lost 4 bases and J lost 6, with 9 bases in between. Germline-derived CDR1 and CDR2 are SGDLS and YYNGEE. CDR3 sequence (DNA): TGTGCCAGCAGCACCGACGGGGATACGCAGTATTTT. Its protein product is CASSTDGDTQYF. Full variable domain (remainder filled in from reference TRBV9 and TRBJ2-3): DSGVTQTPKHLITATGQRVTLRCSPRSGDLSVYWYQQSLDQGLQFLIQYYNGEERAKGNILERFSAQQFPDLHSELNLSSLELGDSALYFCASSTDGDTQYFGPGTRLTVL.

The chain couples TRBV30 to TRBJ2-1, with D uncertain. Deletions cut 3 bases from V and 6 bases from J, with 15 bases between. The CDR3 is made up of 14 amino acids. In germline, CDR1 is GTSNPN, CDR2 SVGIG (reference sequence). The CDR3 loop is CAWSYFSVLNEQFF. DNA of the CDR3: TGTGCCTGGAGCTATTTCTCTGTTCTCAATGAGCAGTTCTTC.

The chain combines TRBV15 with TRBJ2-2, with D possibly TRBD2 on 6 matching bases. Germline loops: CDR1 LNHNV, CDR2 YYDKDF (reference sequence). The CDR3 is made up of 14 amino acids. V was clipped by 5 bases and J by 3 bases, with 10 bases between them. CDR3 sequence reads: CATSGRLDTGELFF. The CDR3 coding sequence is TGTGCCACCAGCGGGAGGCTAGACACCGGGGAGCTGTTTTTT. The variable domain in full, with the rest retrieved from reference TRBV15 and TRBJ2-2, is DAMVIQNPRYQVTQFGKPVTLSCSQTLNHNVMYWYQQKSSQAPKLLFHYYDKDFNNEADTPDNFQSRRPNTSFCFLDIRSPGLGDTAMYLCATSGRLDTGELFFGEGSRLTVL.

The chain has TRBV7-8 and TRBJ2-6; D is uncertain. The V and J ends lost 10 bases and 4 bases respectively, with 11 bases between them. This CDR3 has 13 residues. Germline CDR1 is SGHVS and CDR2 is FQNEAQ. CDR3 DNA: TGTGCCACCGCCCTAGGAGGGGCCAACGTCCTGACTTTC. As protein: CATALGGANVLTF.

The CDR3 loop is CASSVAGLAGGTETQYF. The CDR3 DNA reads as TGTGCCAGCAGCGTAGCTGGACTAGCGGGGGGGACAGAGACCCAGTACTTC. The V and J genes are TRBV9 and TRBJ2-5, with 15 bases matching TRBD2. CDR1 and CDR2 from the germline V gene are SGDLS and YYNGEE. V gave up 0 bases and J gave up 4 bases; unmatched junction bases: 4. The CDR3 has 17 amino acids.

This clone was seen only once. For the CDR3, the DNA is TGCGCCAGCAGCTTAAGACAGGGGAGGGACACTGAAGCTTTCTTT. It specifies CASSLRQGRDTEAFF. The gene calls are TRBV5-1 and TRBJ1-1; 8 bases agree with TRBD1. There are 15 residues in the CDR3. Germline lookup yields CDR1 SGHRS and CDR2 YFSETQ. The trim removed 2 bases at V and 3 bases at J, leaving 6 bases unmatched.

V is TRBV9 and J is TRBJ2-7, with D possibly TRBD1 on 6 matching bases. With 4 bases removed from V and 0 bases from J, the gap between germline ends came to 11 bases. The CDR3 totals 14 residues. CDR1 and CDR2 (germline): SGDLS, YYNGEE. CDR3 DNA: TGTGCCAGCAGCCCTCCGGACAGCTCCTACGAGCAGTACTTC. Encoded protein: CASSPPDSSYEQYF.

The chain is built from TRBV6-2 or TRBV6-3 and TRBJ1-2, with D possibly being TRBD1 (5 bases). CDR3 length: 15 residues. The germline V gene has CDR1 MNHEY and CDR2 SVGEGT. Trimming removed 4 bases from V and 4 bases from J, with 16 bases in between. CDR3 bases: TGTGCCAGCAGTTCCGACAGTTCCTATTCCTATGGCTACACCTTC. Its protein product is CASSSDSSYSYGYTF.

The V and J genes are TRBV7-2 and TRBJ2-2, with TRBD2 matching 9 bases. The CDR3 loop spans 14 amino acids. V lost 5 bases and J lost 5; bases outside the gene matches: 3. The germline V gene encodes CDR1 SGHTA and CDR2 FQGNSA. The CDR3, as DNA: TGTGCCAGCAGCCTAAGCGGGGGGACCGGGGAGCTGTTTTTT. The encoded protein is CASSLSGGTGELFF.

This rearrangement joins TRBV28 to TRBJ2-1; 10 bases are a match to TRBD2. Germline V gene lookup returns CDR1 MDHEN and CDR2 SYDVKM. There are 13 residues in the CDR3. V was pared by 4 bases and J by 8 bases, with 2 bases of the junction left unmatched. The CDR3 spells CASSSGTSDEQFF. In nucleotides, the CDR3 is TGTGCCAGCAGTTCCGGGACTAGCGATGAGCAGTTCTTC.

The chain couples TRBV6-5 to TRBJ2-1, with TRBD2 matching over 10 bases. CDR3 size: 15 residues. With 0 bases clipped from V and 5 bases from J, the junction kept 1 base outside the gene matches. Germline lookup yields CDR1 MNHEY and CDR2 SVGAGI. CDR3 coding DNA: TGTGCCAGCAGTTACTCAAGCGGGAGGGACAATGAGCAGTTCTTC. Protein sequence: CASSYSSGRDNEQFF.

This clone appeared once. The genes are TRBV19 and TRBJ1-5; D is perhaps TRBD1 (5 bases). Between the trimmed V and J ends, which lost 4 bases and 4 bases, there was a span of 23 bases. The CDR3 has 18 amino acids. Germline lookup yields CDR1 LNHDA and CDR2 SQIVND (reference sequence). CDR3 loop: CASSKSRGAKPPNQPQHF. The DNA of the CDR3 is TGTGCCAGTAGTAAGTCCCGTGGGGCGAAACCCCCAAATCAGCCCCAGCATTTT.